This entry lists 10 T cell receptor beta chains sequenced from one sample in a study of OX40 agonist ivuxolimab in advanced cancers. TCRdb's table, derived via immunoSEQ multiplex PCR, lists solely in-frame clones and lacks some. The table has some 34,000 clones, 88% seen once. The sequenced sample was CD4+ or CD8+ T cells sorted from blood, obtained in a trial of the OX40 agonist ivuxolimab. These receptors were obtained from an adult with an advanced solid tumor such as melanoma, head and neck, liver or kidney cancer.

This clone was seen a single time. This sequence joins TRBV5-4 and TRBJ1-1; D is possibly TRBD1 (5 bases). V lost 1 base and J lost 3, with 7 bases in between. The germline V gene encodes CDR1 SGHNT and CDR2 YYREEE (reference sequence). The CDR3 has 13 residues. CDR3 protein: CASSLRDDTEAFF. CDR3 coding DNA: TGTGCCAGCAGCTTGCGGGACGACACTGAAGCTTTCTTT.

This clone has only one observation. This chain joins TRBV28 and TRBJ2-1; TRBD1 or TRBD2 may be the D gene (5 bases each). Trimming took off 7 bases at V and 7 bases at J, with 23 bases between the two ends. The germline V gene encodes CDR1 MDHEN and CDR2 SYDVKM. The CDR3 spans 16 residues. In DNA, the CDR3 is TGTGCCAGCACCCATCCCGGGGCTCAAAATGGGAATGAGCAGTTCTTC. Its protein product is CASTHPGAQNGNEQFF. The complete variable domain, with remaining parts taken from reference TRBV28 and TRBJ2-1, reads DVKVTQSSRYLVKRTGEKVFLECVQDMDHENMFWYRQDPGLGLRLIYFSYDVKMKEKGDIPEGYSVSREKKERFSLILESASTNQTSMYLCASTHPGAQNGNEQFFGPGTRLTVL.

The chain carries TRBV27 and TRBJ1-1; D gene unclear. The CDR3 loop spans 13 amino acids. V lost 5 bases to trimming and J lost 4 bases, with 11 bases between them. CDR1 MNHEY and CDR2 SMNVEV come from the germline V gene (reference sequence). The CDR3 DNA reads as TGTGCCAGCAGTGTCGCGGCCGGCACTGAAGCTTTCTTT. Amino acid sequence: CASSVAAGTEAFF.

A remark on this clone: The same CDR3 also results from other DNA sequences found in this sample. This CDR3 reads CASSYPGTGELFF. CDR3 bases: TGTGCCAGCAGTTACCCGGGCACCGGGGAGCTGTTTTTT. V usage is TRBV6-5 and J usage is TRBJ2-2; D is undetermined. The V gene lost 2 bases and the J gene lost 4 bases, with 5 bases spanning the gap. CDR3 length: 13 amino acids. Germline V gene data show CDR1 as MNHEY and CDR2 as SVGAGI.

This chain connects TRBV6-5 to TRBJ2-7; TRBD1 or TRBD2 may be the D gene (5 bases each). The germline V gene has CDR1 MNHEY and CDR2 SVGAGI. The ends were cut back, 7 bases at V and 2 bases at J, with 18 bases in the middle. This CDR3 is built from 15 residues. DNA of the CDR3: TGTGCCAGCACGCCGTCGGGACGTCACCCCTACGAGCAGTACTTC. Translation: CASTPSGRHPYEQYF.

This chain joins TRBV7-6 and TRBJ2-3; TRBD2 matches at 8 bases. This CDR3 comprises 21 residues. Losses at the gene ends were 5 bases for V and 0 bases for J; bases not matched to a gene: 22. Germline lookup yields CDR1 SGHVS and CDR2 FNYEAQ. CDR3 region: CASSPLPGLVFSSASTDTQYF. CDR3 coding DNA: TGTGCCAGCAGCCCTTTACCGGGACTAGTCTTTTCAAGTGCTAGCACAGATACGCAGTATTTT.

The CDR3 loop is CASSLQGNYEQYF. DNA of the CDR3: TGTGCCAGCAGTTTACAAGGCAACTACGAGCAGTACTTC. This chain links TRBV27 with TRBJ2-7; D unresolved. In germline, CDR1 is MNHEY, CDR2 SMNVEV (reference sequence). Trimming removed 2 bases at V and 3 bases at J, with 8 bases between. This CDR3 is 13 amino acids long.

V usage is TRBV27 and J usage is TRBJ2-1, with no clear D. With 5 bases removed from V and 6 bases from J, the gap between germline ends came to 14 bases. Germline CDR1 is MNHEY and CDR2 is SMNVEV (reference sequence). CDR3 length equals 14 residues. The chain's CDR3 is CASSQPPIRNEQFF. The DNA for the CDR3 is TGTGCCAGCAGTCAACCCCCCATTCGCAATGAGCAGTTCTTC.

The gene calls are TRBV11-2 and TRBJ2-7, with D hard to call. The CDR3 totals 12 residues. V was clipped by 3 bases and J by 4 bases, with 7 bases between them. Per germline, CDR1 SGHAT and CDR2 FQNNGV. CDR3 bases: TGTGCCAGCAGCTTCTTCGGATACGAGCAGTACTTC. It is translated as CASSFFGYEQYF.

The chain recombines TRBV18 with TRBJ2-1; 12 bases agree with TRBD2. Germline loops: CDR1 KGHSH, CDR2 LQKENI. The CDR3 runs 21 residues. The V gene end was trimmed by 5 bases and the J gene end by 0 bases; junction bases not matched to a gene: 17. CDR3 bases: TGTGCCAGCTCAGGAGGGACAGGGGACGTGACTAGCGGGAGCTCCTACAATGAGCAGTTCTTC. Translating gives CASSGGTGDVTSGSSYNEQFF. Complete variable domain (other parts from reference TRBV18 and TRBJ2-1): NAGVMQNPRHLVRRRGQEARLRCSPMKGHSHVYWYRQLPEEGLKFMVYLQKENIIDESGMPKERFSAEFPKEGPSILRIQQVVRGDSAAYFCASSGGTGDVTSGSSYNEQFFGPGTRLTVL.